Listed here is a single TCR beta chain. The data were produced by immunoSEQ multiplex PCR, yet TCRdb's version contains in-frame clones alone and is incomplete. The data contain about 51,000 clones, roughly 86% of them seen just once; the ten biggest clones take up around 40%. This sample is part of a study of control samples from healthy donors and cancer patients. The CDR3 runs to 14 residues. V was clipped by 6 bases and J by 4 bases; unmatched bases: 3. The germline gives CDR1 WSHSY, CDR2 SAAADI. This receptor was identified in a man aged 50 to 60 with head and neck cancer. The chain links TRBV10-2 to TRBJ2-1, with 10 bases aligning to TRBD2. The specimen sequenced was PBMCs. This CDR3 reads CASSPSGGYNEQFF. The CDR3 bases are TGCGCCAGCAGCCCTAGCGGGGGATACAATGAGCAGTTCTTC.